The source of this T cell receptor beta chain is a study of T cells in Graves' hyperthyroidism and ophthalmopathy. Amplification of TCR beta CDR3 regions used RNA as the template. The TCR CDR3 first-round RT-PCR relied on the HTBI primer set. TCRdb fed the multiplex PCR reads into MiXCR, producing one record per CDR3 protein. The repertoire has 300,000 or so distinct CDR3 sequences, 15% to 20% of them found once; the top ten carry roughly 53%. Ophthalmopathy patients had moderate-to-severe active disease, CAS ≥3, NOSPECS ≥4, and disease duration under 3 months. This sample holds PBMCs from roughly 10 ml fresh peripheral blood. The CDR3 covers 15 residues. V lost 5 bases, J lost 3 bases, and 5 bases stayed unmatched. Germline V gene lookup returns CDR1 SGHTA and CDR2 FQGTGA. This clonotype was counted at least ten times. Its target is unknown. Overall study findings and caveats: Patients with ophthalmopathy were separated from those with stable hyperthyroidism by a 13 V-J model. Expanded thyroid clonotypes (above 0.001) were mostly also found in blood.

The rearrangement links TRBV7-3 to TRBJ2-1, with TRBD2 matching over 9 bases. This clonotype was obtained from a woman between 55 and 75 years old with Graves' ophthalmopathy. The specimen was blood. The CDR3 sequence is CASSHGSGGYNEQFF. CDR3 in DNA: TGTGCCAGCAGCCACGGTAGCGGGGGCTACAATGAGCAGTTCTTC.